This TCR beta chain was observed in a study of blood T cell repertoires in COVID-19. Across the whole study: Donors in the United States, Italy and Spain gave samples during acute or convalescent COVID-19. T cells, B-cell-depleted T cells, or PBMCs supplied cDNA or gDNA.

V shed 0 bases and J shed 7 bases, with 12 bases lying between them. The CDR3 covers 14 residues. Germline CDR1 reads LGHNA; CDR2 reads YSLEER. The table came from immunoSEQ multiplex PCR; TCRdb's copy has only in-frame clones and leaves some out. The sample carries fewer than 15,000 clones, around 86% recorded once. The chain joins TRBV4-3 to TRBJ2-5; unclear D gene. The clonotype comes from a human donor in a cohort sampled during active COVID-19. Material for sequencing was peripheral blood. The CDR3 region is CASSQEVLYGTQYF. The CDR3 DNA reads as TGCGCCAGCAGCCAAGAAGTTCTATACGGGACCCAGTACTTC.